The subject of this entry is one T cell receptor (beta chain). This record belongs to a study of blood T cell repertoires in COVID-19. Looked up from germline, CDR1 is ENHRY and CDR2 is SYGVKD. Trimming left V 6 bases short and J 6 bases short, with 11 bases between. The CDR3 spans 12 residues. Per the original data handling: It was from reference gene primer amplification that nucleated cell counts were estimated. The protocol was immunoSEQ multiplex PCR, while the TCRdb copy is restricted to in-frame clones and leaves out a portion. V, J and clone size derive from that table, while D and trimming were established from the DNA sequence. The table shows about 190,000 clones, with around 85% occurring only once.

Sequenced material: peripheral blood. The TCR was taken from a man aged 50 or older who had recovered from COVID-19. The V and J genes are TRBV10-3 and TRBJ1-1; D gene uncertain. The CDR3 DNA follows: TGTGCCATCAGCCCCCGCGGAGCTGAAGCTTTCTTT. Protein sequence: CAISPRGAEAFF.